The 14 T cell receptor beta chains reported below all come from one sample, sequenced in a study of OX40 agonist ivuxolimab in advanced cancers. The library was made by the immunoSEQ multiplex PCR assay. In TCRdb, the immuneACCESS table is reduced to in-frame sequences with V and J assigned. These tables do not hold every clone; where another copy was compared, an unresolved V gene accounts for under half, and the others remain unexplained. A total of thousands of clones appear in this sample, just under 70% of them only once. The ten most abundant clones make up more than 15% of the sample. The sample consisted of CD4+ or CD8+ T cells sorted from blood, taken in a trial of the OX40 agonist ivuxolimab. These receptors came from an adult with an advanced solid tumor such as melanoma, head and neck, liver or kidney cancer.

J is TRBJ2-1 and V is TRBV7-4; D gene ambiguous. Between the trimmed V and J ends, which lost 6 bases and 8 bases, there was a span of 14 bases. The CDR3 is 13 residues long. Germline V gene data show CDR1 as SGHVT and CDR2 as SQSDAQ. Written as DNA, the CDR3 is TGTGCCAGCAGGTCCCCCCCGGATTATGAGCAGTTCTTC. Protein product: CASRSPPDYEQFF.

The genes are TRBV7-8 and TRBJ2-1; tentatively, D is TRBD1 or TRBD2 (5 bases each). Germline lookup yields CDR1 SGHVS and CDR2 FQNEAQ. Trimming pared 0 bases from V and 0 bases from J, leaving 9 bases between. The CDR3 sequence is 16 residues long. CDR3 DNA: TGTGCCAGCAGCTTAGCCGGGACGGCCTCCTACAATGAGCAGTTCTTC. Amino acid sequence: CASSLAGTASYNEQFF.

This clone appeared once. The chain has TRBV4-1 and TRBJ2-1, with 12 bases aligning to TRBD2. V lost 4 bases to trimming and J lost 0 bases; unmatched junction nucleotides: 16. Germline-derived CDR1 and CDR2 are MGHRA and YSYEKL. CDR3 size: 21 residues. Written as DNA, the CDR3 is TGCGCCAGCAGCCCTACGAGTAATCCTAGCGGGAGGGCCGTCTCCTACAATGAGCAGTTCTTC. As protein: CASSPTSNPSGRAVSYNEQFF.

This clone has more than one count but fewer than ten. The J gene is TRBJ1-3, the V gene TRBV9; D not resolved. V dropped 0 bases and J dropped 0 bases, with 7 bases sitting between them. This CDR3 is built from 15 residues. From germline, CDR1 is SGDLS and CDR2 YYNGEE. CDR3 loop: CASSVEMGSGNTIYF. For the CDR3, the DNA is TGTGCCAGCAGCGTAGAAATGGGCTCTGGAAACACCATATATTTT. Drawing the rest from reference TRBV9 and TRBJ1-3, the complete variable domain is DSGVTQTPKHLITATGQRVTLRCSPRSGDLSVYWYQQSLDQGLQFLIQYYNGEERAKGNILERFSAQQFPDLHSELNLSSLELGDSALYFCASSVEMGSGNTIYFGEGSWLTVV.

CDR3 sequence (DNA): TGTGCCAGCAGTCCCTCGGCCGGGACTAGCTACGAGCAGTACTTC. This gives the protein CASSPSAGTSYEQYF. This chain joins TRBV6-6 and TRBJ2-7; 8 nucleotides agree with TRBD2. The germline V gene has CDR1 MNHNY and CDR2 SVGAGI (reference sequence). Trimming cost V 5 bases and J 3 bases; bases outside gene matches: 9. The CDR3 has 15 amino acids.

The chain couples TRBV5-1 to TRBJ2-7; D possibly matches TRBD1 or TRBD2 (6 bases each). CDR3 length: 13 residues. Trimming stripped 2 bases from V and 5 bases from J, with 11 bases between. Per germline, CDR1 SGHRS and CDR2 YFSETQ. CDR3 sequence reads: CASSFGGVDEQYF. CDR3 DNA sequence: TGCGCCAGCAGCTTCGGGGGCGTTGACGAGCAGTACTTC.

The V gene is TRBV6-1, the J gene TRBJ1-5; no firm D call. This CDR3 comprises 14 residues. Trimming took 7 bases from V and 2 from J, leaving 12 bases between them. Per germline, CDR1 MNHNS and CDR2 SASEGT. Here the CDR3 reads CASKRDYGNQPQHF. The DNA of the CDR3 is TGTGCCAGCAAGAGGGATTACGGCAATCAGCCCCAGCATTTT.

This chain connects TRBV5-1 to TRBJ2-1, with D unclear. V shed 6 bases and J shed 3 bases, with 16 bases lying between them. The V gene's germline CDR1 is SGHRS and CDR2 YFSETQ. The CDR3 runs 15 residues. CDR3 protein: CASTGPEPGYNEQFF. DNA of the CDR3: TGCGCCAGCACAGGTCCTGAACCGGGCTACAATGAGCAGTTCTTC.

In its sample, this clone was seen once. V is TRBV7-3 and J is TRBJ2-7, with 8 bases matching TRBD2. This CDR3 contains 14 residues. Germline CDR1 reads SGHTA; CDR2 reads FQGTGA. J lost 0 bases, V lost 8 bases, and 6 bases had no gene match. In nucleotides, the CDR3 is TGTGCCAGCGCGGTTAGCGGGGACTCCTACGAGCAGTACTTC. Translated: CASAVSGDSYEQYF.

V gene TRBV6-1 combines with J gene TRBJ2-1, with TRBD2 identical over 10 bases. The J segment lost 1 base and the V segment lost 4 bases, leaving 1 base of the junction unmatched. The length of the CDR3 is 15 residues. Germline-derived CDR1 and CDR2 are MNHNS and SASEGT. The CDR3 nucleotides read TGTGCCAGCAGTGTAGCGGGGGGTTCCTACAATGAGCAGTTCTTC. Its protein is CASSVAGGSYNEQFF.

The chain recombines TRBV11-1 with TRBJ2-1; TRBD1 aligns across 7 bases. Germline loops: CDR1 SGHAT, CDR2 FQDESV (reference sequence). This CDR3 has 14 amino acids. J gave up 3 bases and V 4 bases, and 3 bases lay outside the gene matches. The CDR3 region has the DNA TGTGCCAGCAGCTACAGGGGAAACTACAATGAGCAGTTCTTC. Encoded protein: CASSYRGNYNEQFF.

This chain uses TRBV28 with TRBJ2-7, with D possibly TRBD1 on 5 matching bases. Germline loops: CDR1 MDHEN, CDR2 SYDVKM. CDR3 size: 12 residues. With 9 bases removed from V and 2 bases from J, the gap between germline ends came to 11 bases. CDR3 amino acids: CASLTDTYEQYF. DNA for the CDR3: TGTGCCAGTTTGACAGATACCTACGAGCAGTACTTC. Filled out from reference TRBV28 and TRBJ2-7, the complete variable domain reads DVKVTQSSRYLVKRTGEKVFLECVQDMDHENMFWYRQDPGLGLRLIYFSYDVKMKEKGDIPEGYSVSREKKERFSLILESASTNQTSMYLCASLTDTYEQYFGPGTRLTVT.

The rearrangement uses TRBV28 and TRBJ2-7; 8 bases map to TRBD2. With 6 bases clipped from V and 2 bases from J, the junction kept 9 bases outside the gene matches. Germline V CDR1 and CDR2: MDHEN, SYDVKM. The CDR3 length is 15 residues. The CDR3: CASRLLAGETYEQYF. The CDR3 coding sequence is TGTGCCAGCAGATTGCTAGCGGGTGAGACCTACGAGCAGTACTTC.

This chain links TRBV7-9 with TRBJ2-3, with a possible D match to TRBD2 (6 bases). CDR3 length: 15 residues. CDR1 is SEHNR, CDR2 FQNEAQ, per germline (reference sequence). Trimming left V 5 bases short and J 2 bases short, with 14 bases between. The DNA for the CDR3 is TGTGCCAGCAGCCTCGGACTACTCTACACAGATACGCAGTATTTT. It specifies CASSLGLLYTDTQYF.